This T cell receptor (beta chain) was retrieved from a study of T cells after yellow fever vaccination. Study details: SMART-Seq v4 Ultra Low Input prepared the low-cell-number fractions. General study points: A weaker but faster secondary response was observed, peaking on day 5 versus 15. Subsequent to the booster, the majority of primary-vaccination clones reappeared (roughly 95% CD4, around 85% CD8).

CDR3 length equals 16 residues. Trimming cost V 3 bases and J 0 bases; bases outside gene matches: 4. One entry per CDR3 protein, called by TCRdb with MiXCR from the 5' RACE reads. The sample contains hundreds of thousands of distinct CDR3 sequences, more than 8.5% of which appear only once. This clonotype was recorded at least ten times. Its antigen is as yet unknown. The sequence was collected from a man between 18 and 35 years old who received the YFV17D yellow fever vaccine. V is TRBV12-3 or TRBV12-4 and J is TRBJ2-4, with 8 bases that match TRBD1. Specimen: PBMCs, collected on the day of the first yellow fever vaccination. The CDR3 bases are TGTGCCAGCAGTTTTACCAGGGGGCTAGCCAAAAACATTCAGTACTTC. As protein: CASSFTRGLAKNIQYF.